These T cell receptor beta chains were read from a single sample in a study of shared clonotypes between healthy human individuals. TCRdb keeps only in-frame clones here, not all; method: immunoSEQ multiplex PCR. The table shows some 1,900,000 clones, with about 94% occurring only once. The sample comprised naive CD8+ T cells sorted from blood. The origin of the receptors is a young man in good health. The CDR3 runs from the conserved cysteine through the conserved F or W. A D gene is named only where the DNA matches it firmly. A clone size is listed for some rows: how often the clone was seen (once, few, many), or a class if it is expanded.

d_call,cdr3_length,clone_size,v_call,j_call,cdr3_nt,cdr3_aa
TRBD2,14,.,TRBV18,TRBJ2-5,TGTGCCAGCTCCCCGTGGGGGGGTCCCGAGACCCAGTACTTC,CASSPWGGPETQYF
.,15,.,TRBV11-2,TRBJ1-1,TGTGCCAGCAGCTTAGATAGCAGGGGCGAGACTGAAGCTTTCTTT,CASSLDSRGETEAFF
.,15,few,TRBV6-5,TRBJ1-6,TGTGCCAGCACCACCACAAAAACGGGTAATTCACCCCTCCACTTT,CASTTTKTGNSPLHF
TRBD1,16,.,TRBV6-1,TRBJ1-1,TGTGCCAGCAGTGAACGGGACAGGGGGTGGTTCGCTGAAGCTTTCTTT,CASSERDRGWFAEAFF
.,16,.,TRBV2,TRBJ2-3,TGTGCCAGCAGTGAAGCGCCGGCGGGCGGCACAGATACGCAGTATTTT,CASSEAPAGGTDTQYF
.,13,.,TRBV27,TRBJ2-7,TGTGCCAGCAGTTTGGGGGAGCACTACGAGCAGTACTTC,CASSLGEHYEQYF
.,13,.,TRBV4-3,TRBJ1-4,TGCGCCAGCAGCACCCGGGACGGTGAAAAACTGTTTTTT,CASSTRDGEKLFF
TRBD2,16,.,TRBV28,TRBJ2-5,TGTGCCAGCACTGCGGTAGCGGGGGGGCCCAGGGAGACCCAGTACTTC,CASTAVAGGPRETQYF
TRBD1,16,.,TRBV27,TRBJ2-1,TGTGCCAGCAGTTCGCCGGGGACAGGCCAATACAATGAGCAGTTCTTC,CASSSPGTGQYNEQFF
.,13,.,TRBV27,TRBJ1-1,TGTGCCAGCTCTTACTCCGGGAACACTGAAGCTTTCTTT,CASSYSGNTEAFF
.,12,.,TRBV30,TRBJ1-2,TGTGCCTGGAGTCCCAGGGAGTATGGCTACACCTTC,CAWSPREYGYTF
.,15,.,TRBV7-2,TRBJ1-1,TGTGCCAGCAGCTCGGTGGGAGGGATGAACACTGAAGCTTTCTTT,CASSSVGGMNTEAFF
TRBD1,16,.,TRBV7-9,TRBJ2-7,TGTGCCAGCAGCTTAGCCCGGGACAGGGGGCTCTACGAGCAGTACTTC,CASSLARDRGLYEQYF
.,17,.,TRBV15,TRBJ2-2,TGTGCCACCAAAAAAACGAGGACAAACCCAGTGACCGGGGAGCTGTTTTTT,CATKKTRTNPVTGELFF
TRBD2,16,.,TRBV4-2,TRBJ2-7,TGTGCCAGCAGCTACGGGACTAGCGGGAACACCTACGAGCAGTACTTC,CASSYGTSGNTYEQYF
.,11,.,TRBV29-1,TRBJ1-2,TGCAGCGTTGTGTCTGGGGAGGGCTACACCTTC,CSVVSGEGYTF
.,15,.,TRBV9,TRBJ2-7,TGTGCCAGCAGCGTGGGAGGGGGCCTTACCTACGAGCAGTACTTC,CASSVGGGLTYEQYF
.,16,.,TRBV4-3,TRBJ2-3,TGCGCCAGCAGCCAAGCTGGACCGATAGGGGCAGATACGCAGTATTTT,CASSQAGPIGADTQYF
TRBD1,14,.,TRBV7-9,TRBJ2-7,TGTGCCAGCAGCTCAGGACAGGGACTTGGCGAGCAGTACTTC,CASSSGQGLGEQYF
.,16,.,TRBV5-4,TRBJ1-5,TGTGCCAGCAGCTCCCGACAGGTAAATAGTAATCAGCCCCAGCATTTT,CASSSRQVNSNQPQHF
TRBD2,13,.,TRBV29-1,TRBJ2-2,TGCAGCGTTTCTGGGGGGGACACCGGGGAGCTGTTTTTT,CSVSGGDTGELFF
.,14,.,TRBV6-5,TRBJ1-2,TGTGCCAGCAGCCCGACTGGGAGCCTTGGGGGCTACACCTTC,CASSPTGSLGGYTF
TRBD2,19,.,TRBV4-3,TRBJ2-2,TGCGCCAGCAGCCAAGTCTGGGGTATAGCGGGAGCGAACACCGGGGAGCTGTTTTTT,CASSQVWGIAGANTGELFF
TRBD1,15,once,TRBV19,TRBJ2-7,TGTGCCAGTAGACCGGGACAGGGGGCGGTCAACGAGCAGTACTTC,CASRPGQGAVNEQYF
TRBD1,12,.,TRBV27,TRBJ1-6,TGTGCCAGCAGTTTACCGGACAGGGTCCTCCACTTT,CASSLPDRVLHF
.,14,.,TRBV29-1,TRBJ1-2,TGCAGCGTTGAAGATCACCCCGGGGCGGAGGGCTACACCTTC,CSVEDHPGAEGYTF
.,14,.,TRBV4-1,TRBJ2-7,TGCGCCAGCAGCCCCTCCCCCGGGGGCTACGAGCAGTACTTC,CASSPSPGGYEQYF
.,15,.,TRBV15,TRBJ2-7,TGTGCCACCAGCTCCCCAGGAGAGAGCTCCTACGAGCAGTACTTC,CATSSPGESSYEQYF
TRBD2,14,.,TRBV5-6,TRBJ2-7,TGTGCCAGCAGCATTAGTCTAGCGGTCTACGAGCAGTACTTC,CASSISLAVYEQYF
TRBD2,16,once,TRBV9,TRBJ2-1,TGTGCCAGCAGCGTAGAGGCTAGCGGAACCTACAATGAGCAGTTCTTC,CASSVEASGTYNEQFF
.,15,.,TRBV4-1,TRBJ2-1,TGCGCCAGCAGCCAAGAGGCTTCACCCTACAATGAGCAGTTCTTC,CASSQEASPYNEQFF
.,14,once,TRBV27,TRBJ2-1,TGTGCCAGCAGTCCATCGACCTTTGAGGATGAGCAGTTCTTC,CASSPSTFEDEQFF
TRBD2,15,.,TRBV5-6,TRBJ2-1,TGTGCCAGCAGGACCGGGACTAGCGGATACAATGAGCAGTTCTTC,CASRTGTSGYNEQFF
TRBD2,16,.,TRBV10-3,TRBJ2-3,TGTGCCATCAGTGTTTTGCGGGAGGACCGCACAGATACGCAGTATTTT,CAISVLREDRTDTQYF
.,13,.,TRBV9,TRBJ1-1,TGTGCCAGCAGCCTCGGGGGGGACACTGAAGCTTTCTTT,CASSLGGDTEAFF
.,12,.,TRBV5-4,TRBJ2-7,TGTGCCAGCAGCCTACAGGGCTACGAGCAGTACTTC,CASSLQGYEQYF
.,12,once,TRBV7-8,TRBJ2-3,TGTGCCAGCAGCGACCCTTCGGATACGCAGTATTTT,CASSDPSDTQYF